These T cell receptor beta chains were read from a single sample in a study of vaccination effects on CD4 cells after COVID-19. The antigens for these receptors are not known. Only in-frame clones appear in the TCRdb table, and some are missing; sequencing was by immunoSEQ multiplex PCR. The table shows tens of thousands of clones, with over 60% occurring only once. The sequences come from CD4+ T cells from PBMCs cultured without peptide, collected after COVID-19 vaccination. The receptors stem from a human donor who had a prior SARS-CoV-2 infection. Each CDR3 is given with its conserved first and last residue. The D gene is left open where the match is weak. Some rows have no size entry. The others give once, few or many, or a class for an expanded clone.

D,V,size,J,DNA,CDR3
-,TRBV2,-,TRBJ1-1,TGTGCCAGCAGTGGCCAGACAGGTCCCCTGGGAGCTTTCTTT,CASSGQTGPLGAFF
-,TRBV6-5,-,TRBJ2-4,TGTGCCAGCAGTCCCGGGACTGGCGGAAACATTCAGTACTTC,CASSPGTGGNIQYF
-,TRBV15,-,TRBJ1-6,TGTGCCACCAGCACCGAGTGGGGAGATAATTCACCCCTCCACTTT,CATSTEWGDNSPLHF
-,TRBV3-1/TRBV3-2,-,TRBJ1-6,TGTGCCAGCAGCCAATATTTATCAGGGACGGGAAATTCACCCCTCCACTTT,CASSQYLSGTGNSPLHF
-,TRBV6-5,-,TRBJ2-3,TGTGCCAGCACCGGACAGTTCACAGATACGCAGTATTTT,CASTGQFTDTQYF
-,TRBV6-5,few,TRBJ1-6,TGTGCCAGCAGTTACTTCAGGGATAATTCACCCCTCCACTTT,CASSYFRDNSPLHF
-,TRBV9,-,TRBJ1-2,TGTGCCAGCAGCGTAGGGACAGCTTATGGCTACACCTTC,CASSVGTAYGYTF
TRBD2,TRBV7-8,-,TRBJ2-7,TGTGCCAGCAGCCGGGACCTAGCGGGAAGCTGGGAGCAGTACTTC,CASSRDLAGSWEQYF
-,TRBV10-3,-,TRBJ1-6,TGTGCCATCAGTGAGTCCGACAGGCGTAATTCACCCCTCCACTTT,CAISESDRRNSPLHF
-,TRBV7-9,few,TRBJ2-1,TGTGCCAGCAGCCTGTCCGGGACAACCAATGAGCAGTTCTTC,CASSLSGTTNEQFF
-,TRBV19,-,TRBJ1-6,TGTGCCAGTTCAGTATCCGGGGGTCGGTGGGATTCACCCCTCCACTTT,CASSVSGGRWDSPLHF
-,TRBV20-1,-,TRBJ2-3,TGCAGTGCTAGAGCGGACTCGCTCCAGTATTTT,CSARADSLQYF
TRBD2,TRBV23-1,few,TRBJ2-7,TGCGCCAGCAGCAAACTAGCGGGGCTCTCCTACGAGCAGTACTTC,CASSKLAGLSYEQYF
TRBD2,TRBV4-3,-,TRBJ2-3,TGCGCCAGCAGCCAAGGTGTTAGCGGGAGCGGGGATACGCAGTATTTT,CASSQGVSGSGDTQYF
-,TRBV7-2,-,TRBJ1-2,TGTGCCAGCAGCTTAACGGACTTCGTCTATGGCTACACCTTC,CASSLTDFVYGYTF
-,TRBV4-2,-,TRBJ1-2,TGTGCCAGCAGCCAAGATGGGGGGCGCTATGGCTACACCTTC,CASSQDGGRYGYTF